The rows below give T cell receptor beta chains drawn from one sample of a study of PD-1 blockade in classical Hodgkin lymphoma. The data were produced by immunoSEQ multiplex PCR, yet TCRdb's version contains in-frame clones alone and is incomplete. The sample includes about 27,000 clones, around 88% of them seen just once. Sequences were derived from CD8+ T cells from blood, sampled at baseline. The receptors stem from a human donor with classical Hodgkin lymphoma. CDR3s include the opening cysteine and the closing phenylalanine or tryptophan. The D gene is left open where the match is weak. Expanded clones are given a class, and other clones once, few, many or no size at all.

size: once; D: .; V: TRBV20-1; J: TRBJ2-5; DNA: TGCAGTGCTAACGACATCGGATCCCAGTACTTC; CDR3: CSANDIGSQYF
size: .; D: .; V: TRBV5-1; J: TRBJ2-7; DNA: TGCGCCAGCAGCTTCGATCTCTCCTACGAGCAGTACTTC; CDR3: CASSFDLSYEQYF
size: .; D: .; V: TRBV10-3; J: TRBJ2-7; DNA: TGTGCCATCAGTGAGTCGGTGAGAGGATTATACGAGCAGTACTTC; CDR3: CAISESVRGLYEQYF
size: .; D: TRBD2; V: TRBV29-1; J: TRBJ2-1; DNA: TGCAGCGTTGAGAGCGGGATAGGTTATGAGCAGTTCTTC; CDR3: CSVESGIGYEQFF
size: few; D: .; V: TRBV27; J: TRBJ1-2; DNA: TGTGCCAGCAGTTTCATTCCGGGAGGCTATGGCTACACCTTC; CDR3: CASSFIPGGYGYTF
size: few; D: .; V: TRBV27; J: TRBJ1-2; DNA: TGTGCCAGCAGTTCTTCAGGAGTCGTCGCCGAAACCTTC; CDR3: CASSSSGVVAETF
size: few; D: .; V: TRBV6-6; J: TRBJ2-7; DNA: TGTGCCAGCAGCTACGACTGGGGGAGCTACGAGCAGTACTTC; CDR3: CASSYDWGSYEQYF
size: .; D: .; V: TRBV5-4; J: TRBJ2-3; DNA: TGTGCCAGCAGCCTCCGACAGCCGGTGGATACGCAGTATTTT; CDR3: CASSLRQPVDTQYF
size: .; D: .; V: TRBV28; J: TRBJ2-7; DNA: TGTGCCAGCAGCCTTCTCCAGCGGAGTGTTTTAAGGGGTGTGTACTTC; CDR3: CASSLLQRSVLRGVYF
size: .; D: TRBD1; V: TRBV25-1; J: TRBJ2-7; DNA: TGTGCCAGCAGACCATCCGGGACAGGGGTTAACGAGCAGTACTTC; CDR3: CASRPSGTGVNEQYF
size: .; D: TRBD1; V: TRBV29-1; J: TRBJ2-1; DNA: TGCAGCGCCTATCCACCGGGACAGGGGCTAGCCTCCTACAATGAGCAGTTCTTC; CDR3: CSAYPPGQGLASYNEQFF
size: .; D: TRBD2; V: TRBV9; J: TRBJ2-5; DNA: TGTGCCAGCAGCCCCCGTTCTCTAGCGGGAGGGGAGACCCAGTACTTC; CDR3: CASSPRSLAGGETQYF
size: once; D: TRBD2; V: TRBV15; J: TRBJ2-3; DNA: TGTGCCACCAGTCATCGGACTAGCGGCACAGATACGCAGTATTTT; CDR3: CATSHRTSGTDTQYF
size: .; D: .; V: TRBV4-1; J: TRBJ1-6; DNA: TGCGCCTCCCTCGAGCGCAGGGGTTCACCCCTCCACTTT; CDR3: CASLERRGSPLHF
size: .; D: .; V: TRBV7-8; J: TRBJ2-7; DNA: TGTGCCAGCAGCTTAAAGAGGGTCCCTCCAGGTGAAGAGCAGTACTTC; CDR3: CASSLKRVPPGEEQYF
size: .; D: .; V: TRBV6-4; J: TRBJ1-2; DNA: TGTGCCAGCAGTGAAACAGGGTTGGCGGTAGATGGCTACACCTTC; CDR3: CASSETGLAVDGYTF
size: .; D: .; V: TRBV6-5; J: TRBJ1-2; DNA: TGTGCCAGCAGTTCTGGGGGCGACCGGGGGTATGGCTACACCTTC; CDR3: CASSSGGDRGYGYTF
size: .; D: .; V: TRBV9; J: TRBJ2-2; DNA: TGTGCCAGCGGAGATTCAGGGGTGGCCGGGGAGCTGTTTTTT; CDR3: CASGDSGVAGELFF
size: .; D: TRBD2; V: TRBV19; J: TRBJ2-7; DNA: TGTGCCAGTAGTACTAGCGGGAGCTCCTACGAGCAGTACTTC; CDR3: CASSTSGSSYEQYF
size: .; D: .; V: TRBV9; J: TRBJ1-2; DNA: TGTGCCAGCAGCGGCCTCGAAGAGGGCTACACCTTC; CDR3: CASSGLEEGYTF
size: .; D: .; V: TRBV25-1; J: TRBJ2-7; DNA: TGTGCCAGCAGAACCGGGACCGGGAGCGAGCAGTACTTC; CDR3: CASRTGTGSEQYF
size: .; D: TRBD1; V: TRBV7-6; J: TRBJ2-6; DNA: TGTGCCAGCAGCTTAGCCCCCACAGGGGGCCAGTCTGGGGCCAACGTCCTGACTTTC; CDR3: CASSLAPTGGQSGANVLTF
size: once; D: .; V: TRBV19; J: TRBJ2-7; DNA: TGTGCCAGTAGTACGGGGGGCGGGAGCCTTTCCTACGAGCAGTACTTC; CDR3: CASSTGGGSLSYEQYF
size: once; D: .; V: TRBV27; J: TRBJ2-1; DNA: TGTGCCAGCAGTTTCTCAGGGAATGAGCAGTTCTTC; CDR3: CASSFSGNEQFF
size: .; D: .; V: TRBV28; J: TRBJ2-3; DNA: TGTGCCAGCAGTACCTGGGCCGGGGGACGCGACGCGCAGTATTTT; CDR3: CASSTWAGGRDAQYF
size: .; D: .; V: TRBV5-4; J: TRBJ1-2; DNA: TGTGCCAGCAGCTTGGTTGGTGGGGGCTTCTATGGCTACACCTTC; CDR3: CASSLVGGGFYGYTF
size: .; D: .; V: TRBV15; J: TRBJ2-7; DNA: TGTGCCACCAGCTCCCTGGGGGGCCACGAGCAGTACTTC; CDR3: CATSSLGGHEQYF
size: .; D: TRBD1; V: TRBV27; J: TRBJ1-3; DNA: TGTGCCAGCAGTTTAGGGACAGGGTTCTCTGGAAACACCATATATTTT; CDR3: CASSLGTGFSGNTIYF
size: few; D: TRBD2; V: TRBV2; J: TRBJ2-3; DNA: TGTGCCAGCAGTGAGAGGGTAGCGGGTTCTCCTCCTAGCACAGATACGCAGTATTTT; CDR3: CASSERVAGSPPSTDTQYF
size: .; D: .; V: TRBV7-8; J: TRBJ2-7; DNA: TGTGCCAGCAGCATTACCTACGAGCAGTACTTC; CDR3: CASSITYEQYF
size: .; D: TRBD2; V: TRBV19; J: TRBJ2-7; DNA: TGTGCCAGTAGCCCGGGACTAGTGTTCTACGAGCAGTACTTC; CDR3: CASSPGLVFYEQYF
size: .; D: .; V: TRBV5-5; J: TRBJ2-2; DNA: TGTGCCAGCAGGACCGACTGGAACACCGGGGAGCTGTTTTTT; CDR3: CASRTDWNTGELFF
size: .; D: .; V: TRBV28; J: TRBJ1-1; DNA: TGTGCCAGCAGCAATCAAAGGGGGGGTAACACTGAAGCTTTCTTT; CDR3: CASSNQRGGNTEAFF
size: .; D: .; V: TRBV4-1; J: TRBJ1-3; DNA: TGCGCCAGCAGCCCTGTCTTTGGAAACACCATATATTTT; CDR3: CASSPVFGNTIYF
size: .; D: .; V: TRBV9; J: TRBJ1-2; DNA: TGTGCCAGCGGAGGGCGAGGCTACACCTTC; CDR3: CASGGRGYTF
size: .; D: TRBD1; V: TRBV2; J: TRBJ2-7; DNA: TGTGCCAGCAGCGCCCCCGGGACAGCAGAATACGAGCAGTACTTC; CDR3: CASSAPGTAEYEQYF
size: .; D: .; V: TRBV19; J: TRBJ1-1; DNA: TGTGCCAGTAGTACCAGAACAGCCGTGAACACTGAAGCTTTCTTT; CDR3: CASSTRTAVNTEAFF
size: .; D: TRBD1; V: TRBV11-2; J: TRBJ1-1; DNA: TGTGCCAGCAGCTCCGAGTCGAGGACAGGGATGAACACTGAAGCTTTCTTT; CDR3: CASSSESRTGMNTEAFF
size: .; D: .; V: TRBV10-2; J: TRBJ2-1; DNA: TGCGCCAGCAGTGATGGTTATGAGCAGTTCTTC; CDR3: CASSDGYEQFF
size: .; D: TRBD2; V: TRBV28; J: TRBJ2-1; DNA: TGTGCCAGCAGTCCCTCAATTCTGGGCCTAGCGGTTAGCCCTGGATACAATGAGCAGTTCTTC; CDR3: CASSPSILGLAVSPGYNEQFF
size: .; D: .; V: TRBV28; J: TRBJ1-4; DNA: TGTGCCATCGCGGACCAAAATGAAAAACTGTTTTTT; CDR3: CAIADQNEKLFF
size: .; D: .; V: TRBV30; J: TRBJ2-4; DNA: TGTGCCTGGAGTTTACAGGAGTACAAAAACATTCAGTACTTC; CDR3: CAWSLQEYKNIQYF
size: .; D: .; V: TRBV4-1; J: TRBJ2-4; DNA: TGCGCCAGCAGCCACGGACAGTTACTAGCCAAAAACATTCAGTACTTC; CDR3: CASSHGQLLAKNIQYF